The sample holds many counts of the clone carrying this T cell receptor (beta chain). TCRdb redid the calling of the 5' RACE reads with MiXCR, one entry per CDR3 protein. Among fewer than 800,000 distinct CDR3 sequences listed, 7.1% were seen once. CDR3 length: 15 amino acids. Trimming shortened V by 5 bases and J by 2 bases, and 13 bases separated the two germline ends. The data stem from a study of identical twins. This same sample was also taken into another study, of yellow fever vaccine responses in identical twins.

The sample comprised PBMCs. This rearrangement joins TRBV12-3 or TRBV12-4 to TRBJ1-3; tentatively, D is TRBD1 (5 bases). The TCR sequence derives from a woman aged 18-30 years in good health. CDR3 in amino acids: CASSPRGGAGNTIYF. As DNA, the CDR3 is TGTGCCAGCAGTCCTCGCGGAGGGGCTGGAAACACCATATATTTT.